The source of this T cell receptor beta chain is a study of shared clonotypes between healthy human individuals. Regarding the study as a whole: Around 5% was the fraction of naive CD4 clonotypes found shared across a few donors.

Notes on this clone: The target antigen is unknown.

The assay was immunoSEQ multiplex PCR, and TCRdb's table has in-frame clones only and misses some. Seen here are roughly 500,000 clones, 90% to 97% observed once, and the top ten hold 0.05% to 0.07%. V shed 5 bases, J shed 7 bases, and the junction held 4 bases outside the gene matches. This CDR3 has 14 residues. Germline CDR1 is MNHEY and CDR2 is SMNVEV (reference sequence). This clonotype was obtained from a woman aged 25 to 45 in good health. Sequences were obtained from naive CD4+ T cells sorted from blood. Sample subset: CD45RA+ positively selected. The chain links TRBV27 to TRBJ1-5; 11 nucleotides match TRBD1. The CDR3 bases are TGTGCCAGCAGTCCCCGGGACAGGGGGCAGCCCCAGCATTTT. It codes for CASSPRDRGQPQHF.